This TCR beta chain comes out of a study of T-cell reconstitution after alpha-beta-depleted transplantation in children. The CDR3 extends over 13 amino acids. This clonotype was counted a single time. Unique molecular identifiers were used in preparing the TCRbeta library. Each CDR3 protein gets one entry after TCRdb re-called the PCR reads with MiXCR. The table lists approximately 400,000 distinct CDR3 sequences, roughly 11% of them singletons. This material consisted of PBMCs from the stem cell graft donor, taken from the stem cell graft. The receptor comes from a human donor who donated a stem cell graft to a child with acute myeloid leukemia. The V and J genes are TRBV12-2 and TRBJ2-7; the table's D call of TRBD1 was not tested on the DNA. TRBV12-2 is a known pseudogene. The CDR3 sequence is CASRLGQGFEQYF. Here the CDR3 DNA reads TGTGCAAGTCGCTTGGGACAGGGGTTCGAGCAGTACTTC.